The table lists the clone carrying this TCR beta chain with many counts. The antigen remains undetermined. These data are taken from a study of human T cells and chemical hapten exposure. Study-wide context: The scalp of each patient received a weekly diphenylcyclopropenone dose for the full approximately 26-week study. Notes on the study in general: As the donors had alopecia, their immune response may differ from healthy people's. With DPC sensitization, TCRs exceeding 1 in 1000 frequency showed no change.

Study processing details: A per-sample median of roughly 96,000 TCRs was observed, with a range of about 20,000 to 700,000. TCRdb reprocessed the RACE reads with MiXCR, giving one entry per CDR3 protein. The V and J calls shown here were made by TCRdb, not taken from the authors' results. This table has tens of thousands of distinct CDR3 sequences, 11% appearing once. The time point: patch test 3, about 24 weeks after DPC sensitization. The treatment was: therapeutic diphenylcyclopropenone sensitization with weekly scalp DPC. The clonotype comes from a woman aged 45-59 years with alopecia areata. Some clones in this sample may be carry-over from other donors' samples. The starting material was whole blood, obtained in connection with sensitization to the hapten diphenylcyclopropenone (DPC).

CDR3 protein: CASSFKDTQYF. The CDR3 region has the DNA TGTGCCAGCAGTTTTAAAGATACGCAGTATTTT. The chain links TRBV7-9 to TRBJ2-3; D not resolved. The CDR3 length is 11 residues. With 6 bases removed from V and 5 bases from J, the gap between germline ends came to 6 bases. CDR1 SEHNR and CDR2 FQNEAQ come from the germline V gene (reference sequence).